The entry that follows covers one TCR beta chain sequence. Its matching antigen is unknown. Profiled with immunoSEQ multiplex PCR; TCRdb holds only in-frame clones, not every one. Among some 50,000 clones listed, approximately 90% were seen once. These data come from a study of PD-L1 blockade in urothelial cancer. Germline V lookup: CDR1 SGHTA, CDR2 FQGTGA. V lost 5 bases to trimming and J lost 0 bases, with 12 bases between them. The CDR3 runs to 15 residues. Time point here: pretreatment peripheral blood. Disease in patients was locally advanced or metastatic urothelial carcinoma. Study results and limitations: Pretreatment clonality of the blood TCR repertoire below the median was predictive of superior survival.

This sample comprised PBMCs, obtained around atezolizumab (anti-PD-L1) treatment. The sequence was obtained from a woman aged 55-70 years with urothelial cancer. The chain carries TRBV7-3 and TRBJ2-3; possible D gene TRBD2, 6 bases. Here the CDR3 reads CASSRSGTSTDTQYF. The CDR3, as DNA: TGTGCCAGCAGCCGTAGCGGAACTAGCACAGATACGCAGTATTTT.